The 7 T cell receptor beta chains below all came from one sample that was sequenced in a study of cytomegalovirus exposure and HLA in healthy donors. The PCR was carried out with 60 Vbeta primers and 13 Jbeta primers. This table comes from immunoSEQ multiplex PCR, and its TCRdb copy is limited to in-frame clones, with some not included. The table has some 110,000 clones, roughly 83% seen once; the top ten hold around 3%. The sequenced material came from PBMCs. These receptor sequences come from a woman in her late teens or twenties in good health and CMV-seropositive.

The chain recombines TRBV5-1 with TRBJ1-3, with D possibly TRBD1 on 6 matching bases. V was pared by 0 bases and J by 8 bases, with 9 bases between. Germline-derived CDR1 and CDR2 are SGHRS and YFSETQ. This CDR3 has 13 amino acids. CDR3 DNA sequence: TGCGCCAGCAGCTTGGTGGGACAAGACACCATATATTTT. Its protein is CASSLVGQDTIYF.

The J gene is TRBJ2-3, the V gene TRBV10-3; possible D gene TRBD2, 5 bases. CDR3 size: 13 residues. The V end lost 0 bases, the J end lost 5 bases, and 6 bases lay between the germline ends. Germline assignment: CDR1 ENHRY and CDR2 SYGVKD. The CDR3: CAISESGKDTQYF. For the CDR3, the DNA is TGTGCCATCAGTGAGTCCGGGAAAGATACGCAGTATTTT.

The rearrangement uses TRBV20-1 and TRBJ2-1; D is ambiguous. Germline V lookup: CDR1 DFQATT, CDR2 SNEGSKA (reference sequence). The CDR3 length is 11 residues. V dropped 2 bases and J dropped 12 bases, with 11 bases sitting between them. The DNA for the CDR3 is TGCAGTGCTAGACCGGTCGCTGGGCAGTTCTTC. It translates to CSARPVAGQFF.

V is TRBV10-2 and J is TRBJ2-5, with TRBD2 matching 10 bases. Per the germline V gene, CDR1 is WSHSY and CDR2 is SAAADI. V shed 8 bases, J shed 1 base, and the junction held 4 bases outside the gene matches. This CDR3 region has 14 residues. The CDR3 DNA sequence: TGCGCCAGCCATTCTAGCGGGAGCCAAGAGACCCAGTACTTC. Translated, it gives CASHSSGSQETQYF.

The chain links TRBV7-3 to TRBJ2-1, with 8 bases identical to TRBD2. The CDR3 has 11 amino acids. Germline V gene lookup returns CDR1 SGHTA and CDR2 FQGTGA. Trimming removed 5 bases from V and 9 bases from J; junction bases left unmatched: 0. The CDR3 nucleotides read TGTGCCAGCAGCGCGGGAGGTGAGCAGTTCTTC. Translating it yields CASSAGGEQFF.

V gene TRBV6-5 combines with J gene TRBJ1-5; TRBD1 is a possible D gene (5 bases). This CDR3 is 14 amino acids long. Trimming removed 0 bases at V and 4 bases at J, with 7 bases between. Looked up from germline, CDR1 is MNHEY and CDR2 is SVGAGI. Here the CDR3 reads CASSYSQGNQPQHF. The CDR3 DNA is TGTGCCAGCAGTTACTCTCAGGGAAATCAGCCCCAGCATTTT.

The chain couples TRBV14 to TRBJ1-4, with TRBD1 matching 9 bases. The CDR3 is made up of 15 amino acids. Germline assignment: CDR1 SGHDN and CDR2 FVKESK. After removal of 6 bases from V and 6 bases from J, the junction contained 8 bases not matched to a gene. CDR3 bases: TGTGCCAGCAGGCAACAGGGGGCCGGGGATGAAAAACTGTTTTTT. As protein: CASRQQGAGDEKLFF. Variable domain in full (rest from reference TRBV14 and TRBJ1-4): EAGVTQFPSHSVIEKGQTVTLRCDPISGHDNLYWYRRVMGKEIKFLLHFVKESKQDESGMPNNRFLAERTGGTYSTLKVQPAELEDSGVYFCASRQQGAGDEKLFFGSGTQLSVL.